These 11 T cell receptor beta chains share one sample of origin, sequenced in a study of T cell changes during pregnancy in multiple sclerosis. TCRdb's table, derived via immunoSEQ multiplex PCR, lists solely in-frame clones and lacks some. The table has over 80,000 clones, just over 90% seen once. The sequences come from peripheral blood, collected in the third trimester of pregnancy. Receptors originate from a female donor in good health, enrolled as a control in a pregnancy study.

The chain recombines TRBV2 with TRBJ2-7, with 7 bases fitting TRBD1. Trimming cost V 4 bases and J 6 bases; bases outside gene matches: 3. This CDR3 has 12 amino acids. The germline V gene has CDR1 SNHLY and CDR2 FYNNEI. The CDR3 nucleotides read TGTGCCAGCAGTGGACAGGGTGGCGAGCAGTACTTC. The encoded protein is CASSGQGGEQYF.

This rearrangement joins TRBV6-1 to TRBJ1-3; TRBD1 matches 7 bases. Germline V lookup: CDR1 MNHNS, CDR2 SASEGT. The CDR3 spans 15 residues. After removal of 5 bases from V and 3 bases from J, the junction contained 7 bases not matched to a gene. CDR3 nucleotides: TGTGCCAGCAGTACAGACAGGGTGGGTGGAAACACCATATATTTT. Its protein is CASSTDRVGGNTIYF.

The chain links TRBV19 to TRBJ1-1; D gene unclear. The CDR3 has 14 residues. The ends were cut back, 6 bases at V and 1 base at J, with 12 bases in the middle. Per the germline V gene, CDR1 is LNHDA and CDR2 is SQIVND (reference sequence). The CDR3 loop reads CASRRGQQNTEAFF. In nucleotides, the CDR3 is TGTGCCAGTAGAAGAGGCCAACAGAACACTGAAGCTTTCTTT.

The chain carries TRBV6-1 and TRBJ2-7, with 10 bases lining up with TRBD1. Germline CDR1 MNHNS, CDR2 SASEGT. This CDR3 has 15 residues. V shed 6 bases, J shed 4 bases, and the junction held 9 bases outside the gene matches. The CDR3: CASSEGGDRGYEQYF. The CDR3 nucleotides read TGTGCCAGCAGCGAGGGGGGGGACAGGGGTTACGAGCAGTACTTC.

J is TRBJ1-2 and V is TRBV28; 8 bases match TRBD1. Germline loops: CDR1 MDHEN, CDR2 SYDVKM. The V and J ends lost 6 bases and 8 bases, in that order; junction bases with no gene match: 14. The CDR3 is 15 amino acids. The CDR3 DNA is TGTGCCAGCAGCTGGTGGACAGGGTTTTTGGGCGGCTACACCTTC. Encoded protein: CASSWWTGFLGGYTF.

The genes are TRBV6-1 and TRBJ1-5; D unresolved. CDR3 length: 12 residues. Germline V gives CDR1 MNHNS, CDR2 SASEGT. Trimming cost V 5 bases and J 7 bases, with 9 bases left between them. The CDR3 DNA reads TGTGCCAGCAGTCCCTCGGGGCAGCCCCAGCATTTT. The encoded protein is CASSPSGQPQHF.

The J gene is TRBJ1-1, the V gene TRBV6-5; 8 bases match TRBD1. CDR1 MNHEY and CDR2 SVGAGI come from the germline V gene. V dropped 6 bases and J dropped 8; count of bases not matched to a gene: 8. CDR3 length: 13 residues. Here the CDR3 reads CASSNGQGREAFF. CDR3 DNA: TGTGCCAGCAGCAACGGACAGGGAAGAGAAGCTTTCTTT.

The chain links TRBV4-1 to TRBJ2-1; 9 bases map to TRBD2. The V segment lost 1 base and the J segment 8 bases; nucleotides outside the gene matches: 9. This CDR3 spans 16 amino acids. The V gene's germline CDR1 is MGHRA and CDR2 YSYEKL. CDR3 loop: CASSQGGSGSVDEQFF. In DNA, the CDR3 is TGCGCCAGCAGCCAAGGGGGTAGCGGGAGTGTGGATGAGCAGTTCTTC.

The chain joins TRBV5-8 to TRBJ2-7, with a possible D match to TRBD1 (6 bases). This CDR3 is built from 16 residues. Trimming stripped 0 bases from V and 2 bases from J, with 15 bases between. Germline V gene data show CDR1 as SGHTS and CDR2 as YDEGEE. The CDR3 is CASSLATGSITYEQYF. The CDR3 DNA sequence: TGTGCCAGCAGCTTGGCCACAGGGTCGATTACCTACGAGCAGTACTTC.

This clone turned up a few times. The J gene is TRBJ1-5, the V gene TRBV28; D remains unclear. Germline values: CDR1 MDHEN, CDR2 SYDVKM. The CDR3 has 12 residues. Trimming removed 6 bases from V and 5 bases from J, with 8 bases in between. The CDR3, as DNA: TGTGCCAGCAGCTCCGGGGATCAGCCCCAGCATTTT. It yields the protein CASSSGDQPQHF.

The chain carries TRBV27 and TRBJ1-5; a weak D match, TRBD1 (5 bases). From germline, CDR1 is MNHEY and CDR2 SMNVEV (reference sequence). Trimming took off 3 bases at V and 3 bases at J, with 18 bases between the two ends. The CDR3 consists of 17 residues. The CDR3 loop reads CASSFRQGLGFNQPQHF. CDR3 nucleotides: TGTGCCAGCAGTTTCCGGCAGGGTCTGGGATTCAATCAGCCCCAGCATTTT.